A single sample is the source of the 21 T cell receptor beta chains below, sequenced in a study of blood T cell repertoires in COVID-19. The table came from immunoSEQ multiplex PCR; TCRdb's copy has only in-frame clones and leaves some out. The sample has around 400,000 clones, 89% seen once; the top ten hold 1.2%. The sample consisted of peripheral blood. The receptors come from a man aged 35-49 years with acute or convalescent COVID-19.

This clone was picked up one time. The chain uses TRBV6-1 and TRBJ1-5; 11 nucleotides align to TRBD1. CDR1 is MNHNS and CDR2 is SASEGT in the germline V gene. There are 16 residues in the CDR3. The V gene end was trimmed by 4 bases and the J gene end by 3 bases; junction bases not matched to a gene: 5. CDR3 amino acids: CASSGGTGGINQPQHF. For the CDR3, the DNA is TGTGCCAGCAGTGGGGGGACAGGGGGTATCAATCAGCCCCAGCATTTT.

The chain joins TRBV29-1 to TRBJ2-2; maybe TRBD2 (5 bases). The length of the CDR3 is 13 residues. CDR1 and CDR2 from the germline V gene are SQVTM and ANQGSEA. Trimming shortened V by 2 bases and J by 5 bases, and 9 bases separated the two germline ends. The CDR3 loop reads CSVESAGTGELFF. As DNA, the CDR3 is TGCAGCGTTGAATCCGCGGGTACCGGGGAGCTGTTTTTT.

The chain has TRBV5-4 and TRBJ2-1, with D possibly TRBD2 on 5 matching bases. This CDR3 is 16 amino acids long. V dropped 0 bases and J dropped 0 bases, with 10 bases sitting between them. Germline CDR1 is SGHNT and CDR2 is YYREEE (reference sequence). The CDR3 nucleotides are TGTGCCAGCAGCTTGGCCGGGGTTTTCTCCTACAATGAGCAGTTCTTC. This gives the protein CASSLAGVFSYNEQFF.

About this clone: This sample also contains other DNA sequences that code for the same CDR3. This chain connects TRBV28 to TRBJ1-1, with D unclear. In germline, CDR1 is MDHEN, CDR2 SYDVKM. This CDR3 has 13 amino acids. V lost 3 bases and J 1 base, leaving 6 bases between the germline ends. CDR3 protein: CASSFSGNTEAFF. The CDR3 bases are TGTGCCAGCAGTTTTTCGGGGAACACTGAAGCTTTCTTT.

The genes are TRBV19 and TRBJ2-7, with 10 bases fitting TRBD2. This CDR3 has 13 residues. With V trimmed by 8 bases and J by 10 bases, 11 bases remained unmatched. Germline values: CDR1 LNHDA, CDR2 SQIVND (reference sequence). CDR3 amino acids: CASGRLGTSEQYF. The CDR3 DNA reads TGTGCCAGTGGACGCCTCGGGACTAGCGAACAGTACTTC. The whole variable domain, filled in from reference TRBV19 and TRBJ2-7, reads DGGITQSPKYLFRKEGQNVTLSCEQNLNHDAMYWYRQDPGQGLRLIYYSQIVNDFQKGDIAEGYSVSREKKESFPLTVTSAQKNPTAFYLCASGRLGTSEQYFGPGTRLTVT.

The chain carries TRBV7-3 and TRBJ1-2; maybe TRBD1 (6 bases). This CDR3 spans 14 amino acids. V was shortened by 5 bases and J by 8 bases, with 18 bases between the two germline ends. The germline V gene encodes CDR1 SGHTA and CDR2 FQGTGA. Here the CDR3 DNA reads TGTGCCAGCAGCCCGACAGGACGGCCCTTCGGCTACACCTTC. Residues: CASSPTGRPFGYTF.

This rearrangement joins TRBV13 to TRBJ2-2; TRBD1 might be the D (6 bases). Trimming shortened V by 5 bases and J by 0 bases, and 10 bases separated the two germline ends. Germline V CDR1 and CDR2: PRHDT, FYEKMQ (reference sequence). This CDR3 is 15 amino acids long. In DNA, the CDR3 is TGTGCCAGCAGCAGTGGGACACCGAACACCGGGGAGCTGTTTTTT. Its translation is CASSSGTPNTGELFF.

V and J are TRBV5-1 and TRBJ2-7, with TRBD2 as a possible D gene (6 bases). CDR3 length: 15 residues. CDR1 and CDR2 from the germline V gene are SGHRS and YFSETQ. Trimming pared 3 bases from V and 3 bases from J, leaving 16 bases between. This chain's CDR3 is CASSSMGGDYYEQYF. CDR3 in DNA: TGCGCCAGCAGCTCCATGGGCGGGGATTACTACGAGCAGTACTTC.

This clone has just one count. V gene TRBV2 combines with J gene TRBJ1-1; 7 bases map to TRBD1. The CDR3 is 15 amino acids. Looked up from germline, CDR1 is SNHLY and CDR2 is FYNNEI. V gave up 6 bases and J gave up 1 base; unmatched junction bases: 8. The CDR3 sequence: CASREHRQGNTEAFF. The CDR3 nucleotides read TGTGCCAGCAGAGAACACAGACAGGGGAACACTGAAGCTTTCTTT.

The rearrangement joins TRBV3-1 (or the pseudogene TRBV3-2) to TRBJ2-7; unclear D gene. Trimming took 8 bases from V and 6 from J, leaving 8 bases between them. The CDR3 covers 10 residues. CDR1 is LGHDT, CDR2 YNNKEL, per germline (reference sequence). The CDR3 coding sequence is TGTGCCAGCGGTTGGCCCGAGCAGTACTTC. Amino acid sequence: CASGWPEQYF.

V is TRBV20-1 and J is TRBJ2-1; the D gene is possibly TRBD2 (5 bases). Trimming removed 3 bases from V and 5 bases from J, with 35 bases in between. The CDR3 totals 21 residues. Germline V CDR1 and CDR2: DFQATT, SNEGSKA (reference sequence). The CDR3 protein is CSASCRVRPILKELVNNEQFF. The CDR3 DNA reads as TGCAGTGCTAGTTGTCGCGTTCGGCCCATACTTAAGGAACTAGTTAACAATGAGCAGTTCTTC.

The chain links TRBV6-1 to TRBJ2-1, with D hard to call. The germline V gene encodes CDR1 MNHNS and CDR2 SASEGT. Deletions cut 0 bases from V and 0 bases from J, with 9 bases between. CDR3 length equals 16 residues. CDR3 loop: CASSEASQSSYNEQFF. The CDR3 DNA reads TGTGCCAGCAGTGAAGCTAGCCAAAGCTCCTACAATGAGCAGTTCTTC.

The rearrangement uses TRBV5-1 and TRBJ2-3; possible D gene TRBD2, 7 bases. With 4 bases removed from V and 3 bases from J, the gap between germline ends came to 15 bases. The length of the CDR3 is 15 residues. In germline, CDR1 is SGHRS, CDR2 YFSETQ. CDR3: CASSAVRGATDTQYF. The DNA of the CDR3 is TGCGCCAGCAGCGCGGTTCGGGGGGCAACAGATACGCAGTATTTT.

The rearrangement links TRBV5-1 to TRBJ2-5, with D hard to call. The CDR3 has 14 residues. Germline-derived CDR1 and CDR2 are SGHRS and YFSETQ. Deletions cut 0 bases from V and 1 base from J, with 7 bases between. This CDR3 reads CASSLGNSQETQYF. The DNA of the CDR3 is TGCGCCAGCAGCTTGGGGAACAGCCAAGAGACCCAGTACTTC.

This chain uses TRBV7-9 with TRBJ2-1; D unclear. The V end lost 5 bases, the J end lost 0 bases, and 17 bases lay between the germline ends. The CDR3 loop spans 17 amino acids. Germline V gives CDR1 SEHNR, CDR2 FQNEAQ (reference sequence). This CDR3 reads CASSPPEWASSYNEQFF. The CDR3 bases are TGTGCCAGCAGCCCCCCCGAGTGGGCGAGCTCCTACAATGAGCAGTTCTTC.

The gene calls are TRBV3-1 (or the pseudogene TRBV3-2) and TRBJ1-2; 8 nucleotides line up with TRBD1. Trimming at V came to 8 bases and at J to 8 bases, leaving 7 bases not matched to a gene. Germline-derived CDR1 and CDR2 are LGHDT and YNNKEL (reference sequence). This CDR3 is 12 amino acids long. For the CDR3, the DNA is TGTGCCAGCCGGGAAACAGGGGGGGGCTACACCTTC. As protein: CASRETGGGYTF.

This clone was found once. This chain connects TRBV19 to TRBJ1-5; tentatively, D is TRBD1 (5 bases). V lost 8 bases and J lost 3, with 14 bases in between. Germline V gene lookup returns CDR1 LNHDA and CDR2 SQIVND (reference sequence). CDR3 length: 14 residues. In DNA form, the CDR3 reads TGTGCCAGTCGGAGGGGCGGTAACAATCAGCCCCAGCATTTT. Translation: CASRRGGNNQPQHF.

The chain joins TRBV6-5 to TRBJ1-3; the D gene is possibly TRBD1 (6 bases). V was pared by 0 bases and J by 2 bases, with 8 bases between. Germline lookup yields CDR1 MNHEY and CDR2 SVGAGI. CDR3 length: 15 residues. CDR3 loop: CASSYSGTTGNTIYF. The CDR3 DNA reads as TGTGCCAGCAGTTACTCAGGGACAACTGGAAACACCATATATTTT.

V usage is TRBV5-1 and J usage is TRBJ2-1, with 13 bases that match TRBD2. The V and J ends lost 5 bases and 9 bases, in that order; junction bases with no gene match: 8. Germline V gene sequence: CDR1 SGHRS, CDR2 YFSETQ. The CDR3 consists of 15 residues. The CDR3 sequence is CASRTGTSGNVEQFF. In nucleotides, the CDR3 is TGCGCCAGCAGGACCGGGACTAGCGGGAACGTTGAGCAGTTCTTC.

V and J are TRBV10-3 and TRBJ1-2; 8 nucleotides agree with TRBD1. Germline-derived CDR1 and CDR2 are ENHRY and SYGVKD. The trim removed 2 bases at V and 6 bases at J, leaving 8 bases unmatched. The length of the CDR3 is 15 residues. The DNA of the CDR3 is TGTGCCATCAGTGAGGGACAGGGAAGAATCGATGGCTACACCTTC. This translates into CAISEGQGRIDGYTF.

This clone was counted only a few times. J is TRBJ1-4 and V is TRBV7-8; 10 bases are shared with TRBD1. Germline CDR1 reads SGHVS; CDR2 reads FQNEAQ. Unmatched junction bases numbered 6, after V lost 4 bases and J lost 7 bases. There are 15 residues in the CDR3. In DNA form, the CDR3 reads TGTGCCAGCAGCTCCAGACAGGGGGCTGCTGAAAAACTGTTTTTT. Translating it yields CASSSRQGAAEKLFF.